A selection of T cell receptor beta chains follows, all from one sample in a study of T cell changes during pregnancy in multiple sclerosis. Here immunoSEQ multiplex PCR was the method, and the copy in TCRdb shows in-frame clones only, minus some. The table shows some 85,000 clones, with 94% occurring only once. The sequences come from peripheral blood, collected in the third trimester of pregnancy. The receptors were sampled from a female donor with multiple sclerosis, enrolled in a pregnancy study. The CDR3 runs from the conserved cysteine through the conserved F or W. Each record gives: clone size, V gene, D gene, J gene, CDR3 DNA, CDR3 protein. D genes are given only for firm matches. Only part of the rows carry a size: once, few, many, or a class if the clone is expanded.

-	TRBV11-2	TRBD1	TRBJ1-2	TGTGCCAGCAGCTCGGGTACAGGGGGCAGTCGAGGCTACACCTTC	CASSSGTGGSRGYTF
-	TRBV18	-	TRBJ2-1	TGTGCCAGCTCACCACGTCCGGTAAATGAGCAGTTCTTC	CASSPRPVNEQFF
once	TRBV27	TRBD1	TRBJ2-2	TGTGCCAGCAGGTCCAGGGGGCGGGCCGGGGAGCTGTTTTTT	CASRSRGRAGELFF
-	TRBV5-4	-	TRBJ2-5	TGTGCCAGCAGCCCTTATACAGGGCAAGAGACCCAGTACTTC	CASSPYTGQETQYF
once	TRBV28	TRBD1	TRBJ1-2	TGTGCCAGCAGTTTTCAAGCCGGGACAGGGTCCTATGGCTACACCTTC	CASSFQAGTGSYGYTF
few	TRBV2	TRBD2	TRBJ2-3	TGTGCCAGCAGTGCAGGGAGGGGACTAGCGGGGAGCACAGATACGCAGTATTTT	CASSAGRGLAGSTDTQYF
once	TRBV4-2	-	TRBJ1-4	TGTGCCAGCAGCCAAAGGGGTACAGCAACTAATGAAAAACTGTTTTTT	CASSQRGTATNEKLFF
-	TRBV9	TRBD1	TRBJ2-7	TGTGCCAGCAGCCTACAGACCTGGGACAGGGTCCGGTGGGAGCAGTACTTC	CASSLQTWDRVRWEQYF
-	TRBV6-1	-	TRBJ2-7	TGTGCCGAATCTAGGGGTCGCTCCTACGAGCAGTACTTC	CAESRGRSYEQYF
-	TRBV5-4	-	TRBJ2-3	TGTGCCAGCAGCTTCCCCCTGGCAGGCACTAGCACAGATACGCAGTATTTT	CASSFPLAGTSTDTQYF
-	TRBV12-5	-	TRBJ2-7	TGTGCTAGCGGGAGCGGGTACGAGCAGTACTTC	CASGSGYEQYF
-	TRBV5-1	-	TRBJ2-7	TGCGCCAGCAGCTTGGACAGGCTCTACGAGCAGTACTTC	CASSLDRLYEQYF
-	TRBV4-1	TRBD2	TRBJ2-1	TGCGCCAGCAGCCAACCGTCCGGACTAGCGGGACAGAGTGAGCAGTTCTTC	CASSQPSGLAGQSEQFF
-	TRBV5-7	-	TRBJ2-3	TGTGCCAGCAGCTTGGGAAGAGGCGGGATTCGGGACACAGATACGCAGTATTTT	CASSLGRGGIRDTDTQYF
-	TRBV7-6	-	TRBJ2-5	TGTGCCAGCAGCTTGGGACATCTCGACCAAGAGACCCAGTACTTC	CASSLGHLDQETQYF
-	TRBV28	-	TRBJ1-2	TGTGCCAGCAGTGTCACATCTAACTATGGCTACACCTTC	CASSVTSNYGYTF
-	TRBV13	TRBD2	TRBJ2-1	TGTGCCAGCAGCTTTGGACTAGCGGGAGGGCCGAGGTACAATGAGCAGTTCTTC	CASSFGLAGGPRYNEQFF
-	TRBV2	-	TRBJ2-7	TGTGCCAGCAGTGACAACTCCTACGAGCAGTACTTC	CASSDNSYEQYF
-	TRBV30	TRBD1	TRBJ1-4	TGTGCCTGGAGTGCTGGACAGGGGTTGCTGTTTTTT	CAWSAGQGLLFF
-	TRBV30	-	TRBJ2-1	TGTGCCTGGAGGGTAGCACTTGAGCAGTTCTTC	CAWRVALEQFF
-	TRBV5-6	TRBD1	TRBJ1-1	TGTGCCAGCAGCTTGGACTGGACAGGGGAGACCACTGAAGCTTTCTTT	CASSLDWTGETTEAFF
once	TRBV4-1	TRBD1	TRBJ2-1	TGCGCCAGCAGCCATAGGATTCCGGGACAGGGGTACTACAATGAGCAGTTCTTC	CASSHRIPGQGYYNEQFF